Listed below are T cell receptor beta chains from one sample, sequenced in a study of T cell responses to AZD1222 COVID-19 vaccine. Sequenced by immunoSEQ multiplex PCR; TCRdb stores in-frame clones only, minus some. The data contain just over 150,000 clones, around nine tenths of them singletons. Specimen: peripheral blood, collected 28 days after the second AZD1222 dose. The receptors stem from an adult who received the AZD1222 COVID-19 vaccine. Each CDR3 is given with its conserved first and last residue. Each record gives: V gene, clone size, D gene, J gene, CDR3 DNA, CDR3 protein. A D gene is named only where the DNA matches it firmly. Clone size is stated in some rows and not others, as once, few, many or a class when expanded.

TRBV19	NA	NA	TRBJ1-2	TGTGCCAGTAGTATCCAGGGTGCCTATGGCTACACCTTC	CASSIQGAYGYTF
TRBV24-1	once	NA	TRBJ2-5	TGTGCCACCAGTGACCATGGGGGGGGCGCGAGCCGGCAGACCCAGTACTTC	CATSDHGGGASRQTQYF
TRBV4-1	NA	NA	TRBJ2-6	TGCGCCAGCAGCCAAGACGAGGGAGGTTATACCTCTGGGGCCAACGTCCTGACTTTC	CASSQDEGGYTSGANVLTF
TRBV7-2	NA	TRBD1	TRBJ2-2	TGTGCCAGCAGCGCGCGACAGGGGGCTAACACCGGGGAGCTGTTTTTT	CASSARQGANTGELFF
TRBV30	once	NA	TRBJ2-5	TGTGCCTGGAGTGAATGGTGGGCCCAAGAGACCCAGTACTTC	CAWSEWWAQETQYF
TRBV7-9	NA	NA	TRBJ2-1	TGTGCCAGCAGCCCGGGATGGGGAAATGAGCAGTTCTTC	CASSPGWGNEQFF
TRBV28	NA	NA	TRBJ1-3	TGTGCCAGCAGACGTTGGGGCAACTCTGGAAACACCATATATTTT	CASRRWGNSGNTIYF
TRBV18	NA	TRBD1	TRBJ2-3	TGTGCCAGCTCACCTGGGGACAGGGGTACGCAGTATTTT	CASSPGDRGTQYF
TRBV30	NA	TRBD1	TRBJ2-1	TGTGCCTCCAGGACAGGTCCAGGGGGGCAGTTCTTC	CASRTGPGGQFF
TRBV11-2	NA	NA	TRBJ2-7	TGTGCCAGCAGCTTTGCGGGATTCTCCTACGAGCAGTACTTC	CASSFAGFSYEQYF
TRBV9	NA	NA	TRBJ1-3	TGTGCCACCAGGGGCTCTGGAAACACCATATATTTT	CATRGSGNTIYF
TRBV19	NA	NA	TRBJ1-4	TGTGCCAGTACCCCACAATCCCGAAGGACGAACGGCGAAAAACTGTTTTTT	CASTPQSRRTNGEKLFF
TRBV12-3/TRBV12-4	NA	NA	TRBJ2-7	TGTGCCAGCAGTTTGAGGGACTGGTACGAGCAGTACTTC	CASSLRDWYEQYF
TRBV27	few	NA	TRBJ2-7	TGTGCCAGCAGTTACATCTACGGAGAGCAGTACTTC	CASSYIYGEQYF
TRBV20-1	NA	TRBD1	TRBJ1-6	TGCAGTGCTAGTGGACAGGCGGGTTCACCCCTCCACTTT	CSASGQAGSPLHF
TRBV5-1	NA	TRBD2	TRBJ2-5	TGCGCCAGCAGCTTGGGTCTAGCGGGGCAAGAGACCCAGTACTTC	CASSLGLAGQETQYF
TRBV18	NA	TRBD1	TRBJ1-2	TGTGCCAGCTCTCCGGGGGACAGAGGGCACTATGGCTACACCTTC	CASSPGDRGHYGYTF
TRBV2	NA	NA	TRBJ1-1	TGTGCCAGCGGGGAGGGGGGCGCGATGGTTGGGCCTGAAGCTTTCTTT	CASGEGGAMVGPEAFF
TRBV5-4	NA	NA	TRBJ1-2	TGTGCCAGCAGCCGCGCGGCGCCAGCCACGTCTGGCTACACCTTC	CASSRAAPATSGYTF
TRBV6-5	NA	NA	TRBJ1-2	TGTGCCAGCAGTTATTTAGTCCGAGCCGACCCTTATGGCTACACCTTC	CASSYLVRADPYGYTF
TRBV6-5	NA	NA	TRBJ2-7	TGTGCCAGCCAAAACGTAGACTCCTACGAGCAGTACTTC	CASQNVDSYEQYF
TRBV7-6	NA	NA	TRBJ2-7	TGTGCCAGCAGCCCCGGACCGGACGAGCAGTACTTC	CASSPGPDEQYF
TRBV5-1	NA	TRBD2	TRBJ2-5	TGCGCCAGCAGCCCGGGGGGGGGCAAGCAAGAGACCCAGTACTTC	CASSPGGGKQETQYF
TRBV27	NA	NA	TRBJ1-6	TGTGCCACGAGGACAGCTAATTCACCCCTCCACTTT	CATRTANSPLHF
TRBV7-7	NA	NA	TRBJ1-4	TGTGCCAGCAGCTCATCTGCGACAGGTGAAAAACTGTTTTTT	CASSSSATGEKLFF
TRBV2	NA	NA	TRBJ2-2	TGTGCCAGCAGGGGCACCGGGGAGCTGTTTTTT	CASRGTGELFF
TRBV13	NA	NA	TRBJ1-2	TGTGCCAGCAGCTCCAGGGGATTGGAAAATGGCTACACCTTC	CASSSRGLENGYTF
TRBV29-1	NA	NA	TRBJ2-7	TGCAGCGTTGCACAGGGCTACGAGCAGTACTTC	CSVAQGYEQYF
TRBV9	once	NA	TRBJ2-5	TGTGCCAGCAGCGTATCAGACAGCCTACAAGAGACCCAGTACTTC	CASSVSDSLQETQYF
TRBV19	once	TRBD1	TRBJ2-1	TGTGCCAGTAGCCTAGCCGGGACAGGGGTTGGTGAGCAGTTCTTC	CASSLAGTGVGEQFF
TRBV27	NA	NA	TRBJ2-7	TGTGCCAGCAGTGGGCACCTAGCCTACGAGCAGTACTTC	CASSGHLAYEQYF
TRBV27	NA	NA	TRBJ2-7	TGTGCCAGCAGTCCATCCTCTTGGACGAACGAGCAGTACTTC	CASSPSSWTNEQYF
TRBV24-1	NA	TRBD1	TRBJ1-2	TGTGCCACCAACTGCGGGACAGCCACTAACTATGGCTACACCTTC	CATNCGTATNYGYTF
TRBV2	NA	NA	TRBJ1-5	TGTGCCAGCAGACCCCGGGGGAAGACAGGCGTCAATCAGCCCCAGCATTTT	CASRPRGKTGVNQPQHF
TRBV7-8	NA	TRBD2	TRBJ2-3	TGTGCCAGCAACCGAGCGGGAGGGCCGGGTACGCAGTATTTT	CASNRAGGPGTQYF
TRBV21-1	NA	NA	TRBJ1-5	TGTGCCAGCAGCAAAGGCGGGAGGTCCAATCAGCCCCAGCATTTT	CASSKGGRSNQPQHF
TRBV7-2	NA	NA	TRBJ2-7	TGTGCCAGCAGCTTAACGTCGGCCCCCGGCTACGAGCAGTACTTC	CASSLTSAPGYEQYF
TRBV18	once	NA	TRBJ2-5	TGTGCCAGCTCACCAGGGCTAGCAGCCCTCCAGGCCCAGTACTTC	CASSPGLAALQAQYF
TRBV7-6	few	NA	TRBJ2-5	TGTGCCAGCAGCCGAACGGGCGAGACCCAGTACTTC	CASSRTGETQYF